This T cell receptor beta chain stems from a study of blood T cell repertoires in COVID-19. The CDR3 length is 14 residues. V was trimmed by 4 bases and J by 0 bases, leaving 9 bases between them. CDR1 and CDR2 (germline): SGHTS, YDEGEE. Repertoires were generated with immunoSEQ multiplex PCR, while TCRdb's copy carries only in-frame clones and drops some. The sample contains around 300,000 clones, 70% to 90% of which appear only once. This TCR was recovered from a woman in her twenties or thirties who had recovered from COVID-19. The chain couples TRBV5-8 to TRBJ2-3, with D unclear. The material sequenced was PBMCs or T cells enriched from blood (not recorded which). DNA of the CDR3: TGTGCCAGCAGCCCGCGAGCTAGCACAGATACGCAGTATTTT. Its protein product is CASSPRASTDTQYF.